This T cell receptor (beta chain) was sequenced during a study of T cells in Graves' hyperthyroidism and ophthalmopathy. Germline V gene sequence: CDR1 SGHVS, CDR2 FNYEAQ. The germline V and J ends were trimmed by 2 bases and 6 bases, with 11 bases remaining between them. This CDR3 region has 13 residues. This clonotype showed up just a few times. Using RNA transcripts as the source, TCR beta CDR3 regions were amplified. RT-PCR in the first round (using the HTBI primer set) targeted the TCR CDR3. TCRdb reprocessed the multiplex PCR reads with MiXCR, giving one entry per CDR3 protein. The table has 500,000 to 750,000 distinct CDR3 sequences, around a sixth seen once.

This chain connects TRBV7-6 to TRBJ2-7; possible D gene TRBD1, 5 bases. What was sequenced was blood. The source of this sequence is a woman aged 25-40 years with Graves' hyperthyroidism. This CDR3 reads CASSLNQGGEQYF. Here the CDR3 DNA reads TGTGCCAGCAGCTTAAATCAGGGTGGCGAGCAGTACTTC. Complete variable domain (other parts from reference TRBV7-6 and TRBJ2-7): GAGVSQSPRYKVTKRGQDVALRCDPISGHVSLYWYRQALGQGPEFLTYFNYEAQQDKSGLPNDRFSAERPEGSISTLTIQRTEQRDSAMYRCASSLNQGGEQYFGPGTRLTVT.